The TCR beta chain under discussion was sequenced for a study of PD-L1 blockade in urothelial cancer. As for the study in general: Blood was subjected to analysis at 3 weeks (second dose) and 6 weeks following treatment start.

Here immunoSEQ multiplex PCR was the method, and the copy in TCRdb shows in-frame clones only, minus some. The table includes under 130,000 clones, approximately 86% detected once. CDR1 MNHNY and CDR2 SVGAGI come from the germline V gene (reference sequence). Trimming took 10 bases from V and 5 from J; bases not matched to a gene: 17. CDR3 length equals 15 residues. The sequencing here drew on PBMCs, taken around atezolizumab (anti-PD-L1) treatment. The receptor comes from a man in his fifties with urothelial cancer. V and J are TRBV6-6 and TRBJ2-7; 7 bases agree with TRBD2. The CDR3: CATTPLQTSFDEQYF. The CDR3 DNA sequence: TGTGCCACGACCCCCCTCCAGACTAGCTTCGACGAGCAGTACTTC.